These 21 T cell receptor beta chains were sequenced from one sample in a study of blood T cells in healthy people across ages. The use of a sample-barcoded 5' primer and a J-beta primer mix characterized a second PCR of roughly 6 to 11 cycles. TCRdb independently ran MiXCR on the 5' RACE reads; one entry per CDR3 protein. The sample has fewer than 2 million distinct CDR3 sequences, about two fifths seen once. Sequencing input: blood. These receptors originate from a human donor in good health.

The V and J genes are TRBV6-1 and TRBJ2-7, with 10 bases that match TRBD1. Trimming removed 9 bases from V and 1 base from J; junction bases left unmatched: 9. CDR3 length: 15 residues. Germline V CDR1 and CDR2: MNHNS, SASEGT. The DNA for the CDR3 is TGTGCCAGTTTATCCGGGACAGGGGCTTCCTACGAGCAGTACTTC. Encoded protein: CASLSGTGASYEQYF.

This clonotype was seen a single time. This sequence joins TRBV7-9 and TRBJ1-2; maybe TRBD1 (5 bases). Trimming cost V 2 bases and J 4 bases, with 17 bases left between them. Germline CDR1 is SEHNR and CDR2 is FQNEAQ (reference sequence). The CDR3 loop spans 16 amino acids. For the CDR3, the DNA is TGTGCCAGCAGCTTACGGAGGGACGGAGCGTCCTATGGCTACACCTTC. Its protein product is CASSLRRDGASYGYTF.

V and J are TRBV7-2 and TRBJ2-3; D perhaps matches TRBD1 (5 bases). CDR1 and CDR2 from the germline V gene are SGHTA and FQGNSA. This CDR3 region has 17 residues. With 10 bases removed from V and 4 bases from J, the gap between germline ends came to 27 bases. The CDR3 coding sequence is TGTGCCACAGCAGGCAGGGTGTCCCCGCTTCCATCAGATACGCAGTATTTT. Translated, it gives CATAGRVSPLPSDTQYF.

The V call is TRBV6-1, the J call TRBJ2-5; D is ambiguous. This CDR3 is 14 amino acids long. Germline assignment: CDR1 MNHNS and CDR2 SASEGT. V was shortened by 4 bases and J by 1 base, with 10 bases between the two germline ends. CDR3 sequence: CASSGSKSQETQYF. DNA of the CDR3: TGTGCCAGCAGTGGGAGTAAGAGCCAAGAGACCCAGTACTTC.

In this sample, this clonotype turned up once. V usage is TRBV29-1 and J usage is TRBJ2-5, with TRBD2 matching over 10 bases. The CDR3 sequence is 13 residues long. CDR1 is SQVTM, CDR2 ANQGSEA, per germline. Trimming took 3 bases from V and 5 from J; bases not matched to a gene: 3. CDR3 nucleotides: TGCAGCGTTGAGCCTAGCGGGGGTGAGACCCAGTACTTC. Protein sequence: CSVEPSGGETQYF. The complete variable domain, with remaining parts taken from reference TRBV29-1 and TRBJ2-5, reads SAVISQKPSRDICQRGTSLTIQCQVDSQVTMMFWYRQQPGQSLTLIATANQGSEATYESGFVIDKFPISRPNLTFSTLTVSNMSPEDSSIYLCSVEPSGGETQYFGPGTRLLVL.

This clonotype was detected only a few times. The chain combines TRBV7-9 with TRBJ1-4, with a weak D call TRBD1 (5 bases). The CDR3 is 13 residues long. V was cut by 5 bases and J by 3 bases, with 7 bases left in between. Germline lookup yields CDR1 SEHNR and CDR2 FQNEAQ (reference sequence). The chain's CDR3 is CASSVQANEKLFF. CDR3 DNA sequence: TGTGCCAGCAGCGTACAGGCTAATGAAAAACTGTTTTTT.

This clonotype has only a few counts. The chain joins TRBV4-2 to TRBJ2-5, with D perhaps TRBD2 (7 bases). CDR1 and CDR2 from the germline V gene are LGHNA and YNFKEQ. V was pared by 4 bases and J by 4 bases, with 16 bases between. The CDR3 runs to 15 residues. The DNA of the CDR3 is TGTGCCAGCAGCCCCGGGGAGGGGGGTAGAGAGACCCAGTACTTC. Translating gives CASSPGEGGRETQYF.

This clonotype was picked up a small number of times. The V call is TRBV9, the J call TRBJ2-7, with 10 bases identical to TRBD1. Germline-derived CDR1 and CDR2 are SGDLS and YYNGEE. The length of the CDR3 is 15 residues. The V and J ends lost 4 bases and 6 bases, in that order; junction bases with no gene match: 10. The DNA of the CDR3 is TGTGCCAGCAGCCCGGGGGGGGACAGGGGTTTCGAGCAGTACTTC. Translating it yields CASSPGGDRGFEQYF.

The rearrangement uses TRBV7-8 and TRBJ2-1, with TRBD2 matching over 7 bases. The CDR3 totals 17 residues. J lost 2 bases, V lost 6 bases, and 13 bases had no gene match. Per germline, CDR1 SGHVS and CDR2 FQNEAQ. The CDR3 is CASRPGGMSGTYNEQFF. The CDR3 DNA reads as TGTGCCAGCAGACCCGGTGGTATGAGCGGGACCTACAATGAGCAGTTCTTC.

The chain joins TRBV12-3 or TRBV12-4 to TRBJ1-2; TRBD1 matches 12 bases. This CDR3 region has 16 residues. The junction had 8 bases not matched to a gene; V was cut back by 5 bases and J by 4 bases. The CDR3 DNA reads TGTGCCAGCAGTGCCGGGACAGGGGGCGCAGTCTATGGCTACACCTTC. Translated: CASSAGTGGAVYGYTF.

This clonotype was counted at least ten times. The J gene is TRBJ1-4, the V gene TRBV12-5; 7 bases map to TRBD1. Germline V gives CDR1 LGHNT, CDR2 FRNRAP. V lost 4 bases and J lost 1; bases outside the gene matches: 9. The CDR3 has 17 amino acids. CDR3 coding DNA: TGTGCTAGTGGTTCCCATGTGCGGGACAGAACTAATGAAAAACTGTTTTTT. It encodes CASGSHVRDRTNEKLFF.

This clonotype was detected only once. V and J are TRBV7-3 and TRBJ2-5, with 8 bases that match TRBD1. The J call is in doubt because the DNA end fits TRBJ2-7 better. CDR3 length: 16 residues. Germline V gene sequence: CDR1 SGHTA, CDR2 FQGTGA. CDR3 sequence reads: CASSLSGGATTYEQYF. The CDR3 coding sequence is TGTGCCAGCAGCCTATCAGGGGGCGCGACCACCTACGAGCAGTACTTC.

The rearrangement links TRBV4-3 to TRBJ2-7, with D possibly being TRBD1 (6 bases). Trimming removed 6 bases at V and 2 bases at J, with 17 bases between. The CDR3 is made up of 15 amino acids. CDR1 and CDR2 from the germline V gene are LGHNA and YSLEER. The CDR3 loop is CASSPSSDRTYEQYF. In DNA, the CDR3 is TGCGCCAGCAGTCCCAGCTCGGACAGAACCTACGAGCAGTACTTC.

The CDR3 DNA reads as TGTGCCAGCCATGATACCTACAATGAGCAGTACTTC. Its protein product is CASHDTYNEQYF. V usage is TRBV12-3 or TRBV12-4 and J usage is TRBJ2-4; no firm D call. V was trimmed by 8 bases and J by 13 bases, leaving 18 bases between them. The CDR3 consists of 12 residues.

The V call is TRBV12-3 or TRBV12-4, the J call TRBJ1-1; TRBD1 is a possible D gene (5 bases). This CDR3 spans 14 amino acids. V lost 3 bases to trimming and J lost 1 base, with 9 bases between them. DNA of the CDR3: TGTGCCAGCAGTTTCTGGGGCACGAACACTGAAGCTTTCTTT. Translation: CASSFWGTNTEAFF.

This clonotype was detected a few times. The gene calls are TRBV6-5 and TRBJ2-2, with D tentatively TRBD2 (6 bases). This CDR3 has 14 amino acids. CDR1 MNHEY and CDR2 SVGAGI come from the germline V gene. V was pared by 2 bases and J by 4 bases, with 8 bases between. CDR3 DNA sequence: TGTGCCAGCAGTTACGGGACTTTCACCGGGGAGCTGTTTTTT. As protein: CASSYGTFTGELFF.

This clonotype turned up a few times. The chain couples TRBV7-2 to TRBJ1-2; 7 bases agree with TRBD1. V shed 2 bases and J 0 bases; nucleotides not matched to a gene: 3. CDR1 SGHTA and CDR2 FQGNSA come from the germline V gene. This CDR3 is 15 amino acids long. The CDR3 here is CASSLNRGANYGYTF. In DNA form, the CDR3 reads TGTGCCAGCAGCTTAAACAGGGGAGCTAACTATGGCTACACCTTC.

The J gene is TRBJ2-3, the V gene TRBV28; 8 nucleotides align to TRBD1. V lost 3 bases, J lost 5 bases, and 7 bases stayed unmatched. The germline gives CDR1 MDHEN, CDR2 SYDVKM. The CDR3 sequence is 15 residues long. This CDR3 is CASSFQGAVLDTQYF. CDR3 nucleotides: TGTGCCAGCAGTTTTCAGGGGGCAGTGTTAGATACGCAGTATTTT.

This clonotype was recorded once. The chain uses TRBV7-6 and TRBJ2-7; D perhaps matches TRBD2 (5 bases). This CDR3 has 13 residues. Germline V gene lookup returns CDR1 SGHVS and CDR2 FNYEAQ. V lost 5 bases and J lost 8, with 16 bases in between. The CDR3 spells CASSNRDPGKQYF. The CDR3 DNA is TGTGCCAGCAGCAACCGGGATCCGGGCAAGCAGTACTTC.

J is TRBJ2-1 and V is TRBV5-1, with 8 nucleotides matching TRBD2. The CDR3 is made up of 16 amino acids. V lost 0 bases and J lost 4; bases outside the gene matches: 6. Germline lookup yields CDR1 SGHRS and CDR2 YFSETQ. CDR3 bases: TGCGCCAGCAGCTTGGATCCAGCGGGGGAATACAATGAGCAGTTCTTC. This encodes CASSLDPAGEYNEQFF.

The chain uses TRBV20-1 and TRBJ1-2, with TRBD1 matching over 7 bases. The CDR3 covers 13 residues. The V segment lost 1 base and the J segment 8 bases; nucleotides outside the gene matches: 7. Germline V gene lookup returns CDR1 DFQATT and CDR2 SNEGSKA (reference sequence). Here the CDR3 reads CSARADREMGYTF. CDR3 bases: TGCAGTGCTAGAGCCGACAGGGAGATGGGCTACACCTTC.